These 4 T cell receptor beta chains came from one sample sequenced in a study of blood T cell repertoires in COVID-19. Method: immunoSEQ multiplex PCR; TCRdb's copy keeps in-frame clones and lacks some. There are 150,000 to 200,000 clones in the sample; roughly 80% occur only once, and 14% lies in the top ten. Sequenced input: peripheral blood. These receptors came from a woman between 65 and 79 years old with COVID-19, enrolled during active disease.

The V gene is TRBV2, the J gene TRBJ1-5, with TRBD1 as a possible D gene (5 bases). Germline V CDR1 and CDR2: SNHLY, FYNNEI. V dropped 3 bases and J dropped 5 bases, with 14 bases sitting between them. The CDR3 has 15 amino acids. The CDR3 reads CASSELPGYDQPQHF. CDR3 sequence (DNA): TGTGCCAGCAGTGAGCTCCCAGGGTACGATCAGCCCCAGCATTTT.

The rearrangement uses TRBV19 and TRBJ1-4, with a possible D match to TRBD1 (6 bases). CDR3 length: 14 residues. Deletions cut 7 bases from V and 5 bases from J, with 14 bases between. CDR1 and CDR2 from the germline V gene are LNHDA and SQIVND (reference sequence). CDR3: CASTITTGNEKLFF. The DNA of the CDR3 is TGTGCCAGTACCATAACGACAGGAAATGAAAAACTGTTTTTT.

The chain carries TRBV13 and TRBJ2-7; TRBD2 agrees at 7 bases. The CDR3 loop spans 14 amino acids. CDR1 PRHDT and CDR2 FYEKMQ come from the germline V gene (reference sequence). V trimming: 3 bases; J trimming: 3 bases; junction bases outside the gene matches: 5. CDR3 nucleotide sequence: TGTGCCAGCAGCTTCTGGGCGGGGGACTACGAGCAGTACTTC. Translation gives CASSFWAGDYEQYF.

The V call is TRBV7-8, the J call TRBJ1-1; 8 bases agree with TRBD1. The CDR3 length is 17 residues. CDR1 is SGHVS, CDR2 FQNEAQ, per germline. Trimming cost V 5 bases and J 3 bases; bases outside gene matches: 14. The CDR3 DNA follows: TGTGCCAGCAGCAAGGGGTATAGACAGGGGAAGGACACTGAAGCTTTCTTT. Protein sequence: CASSKGYRQGKDTEAFF.